This T cell receptor (delta chain) comes out of a study of Vδ1+ human thymocytes. The sorted cells were CD3+ Vdelta1+ Vdelta2- thymocytes from alphabeta-depleted thymus. Vdelta1+ thymocyte sorts reached between about 98% and 99.6% purity. Sequences come from RNA converted to cDNA by reverse transcription. Pooled V-gene forward primers with one constant-region reverse primer generated the CDR3 amplicons by multiplex PCR. TCRdb re-analyzed the multiplex PCR reads via CATT. This table has 80,000 or so delta-chain clones, about 38% appearing once. General observations from the study: In the thymus, TRG and TRD repertoires looked highly polyclonal with Gaussian CDR3 lengths. Bulk repertoire data may be misinterpreted because of unexpected Vdelta2 sequences. Thymic delta-chain repertoires held approximately 19% Vdelta2 sequences and few Vdelta3, despite high sort purity.

There are a few counts of this clone. The antigen is not known. The CDR3 spans 21 residues. The J segment lost 0 bases and the V segment lost 6 bases, leaving 24 bases of the junction unmatched. Germline V gives CDR1 TSWWSYY, CDR2 QGS. Material for sequencing was Vdelta1+ gamma-delta thymocytes from the thymus. Subset of the sample: FACS-sorted CD3+ TCRalphabeta- TCRVdelta1+ TCRVdelta2- thymocytes. The V call is TRDV1, the J call TRDJ1, with 8 positions matching TRDD3. The receptor's source is a boy under two years old who had congenital heart surgery. The CDR3 loop reads CALGLHSPPGPILGDTDKLIF. The DNA of the CDR3 is TGTGCTCTTGGCCTCCATTCCCCTCCGGGGCCCATACTGGGGGACACCGATAAACTCATCTTT.